This T cell receptor beta chain was obtained from a study of cytomegalovirus exposure and HLA in healthy donors. V shed 3 bases, J shed 0 bases, and the junction held 7 bases outside the gene matches. This CDR3 contains 18 residues. Germline V gene sequence: CDR1 WNHNN, CDR2 SYGVQD (reference sequence). Study-wide findings and caveats: High specificity and sensitivity for cytomegalovirus status were reported for the classifier. In vitro data verified a few CMV-associated chains as specific for CMV antigens.

Assay: immunoSEQ multiplex PCR; the TCRdb copy retains only in-frame clones and omits some. This sample has 150,000 to 200,000 clones, with 85% found just once. As concerns this clone: Its antigen is still unknown.

The sequence was obtained from a man aged 18-30 years in good health and CMV-seropositive. Sequences were obtained from PBMCs. This chain uses TRBV10-1 with TRBJ2-3; 12 nucleotides agree with TRBD2. In nucleotides, the CDR3 is TGCGCCAGCAGTGACGGGCTAGCGGGGGGGAGAAGCACAGATACGCAGTATTTT. This encodes CASSDGLAGGRSTDTQYF.